What follows are 19 T cell receptor beta chains derived from one specimen sequenced in a study of OX40 agonist ivuxolimab in advanced cancers. Here immunoSEQ multiplex PCR was the method, and the copy in TCRdb shows in-frame clones only, minus some. Of tens of thousands of clones in the sample, around nine tenths were seen once. The starting material was CD4+ or CD8+ T cells sorted from blood, obtained in a trial of the OX40 agonist ivuxolimab. The origin of the receptors is an adult with an advanced solid tumor such as melanoma, head and neck, liver or kidney cancer.

The J gene is TRBJ2-7, the V gene TRBV21-1; no DNA check was done on the table's D call, TRBD1. TRBV21-1 is described as a pseudogene. This CDR3 is built from 16 residues. CDR3 sequence (DNA): TGTGCCAGCAGCATCCTAGTGGACACTGGCTCCTACGAGCAGTACTTC. It specifies CASSILVDTGSYEQYF.

The gene calls are TRBV5-1 and TRBJ2-7; 12 bases line up with TRBD2. V lost 4 bases to trimming and J lost 5 bases; unmatched junction nucleotides: 10. The germline gives CDR1 SGHRS, CDR2 YFSETQ. This CDR3 has 16 residues. The CDR3 coding sequence is TGCGCCAGCAGCCCTAAGACTAGCGGGAGTCTTAACGAGCAGTACTTC. Encoded protein: CASSPKTSGSLNEQYF.

The chain links TRBV7-9 to TRBJ1-1, with TRBD1 as a possible D gene (6 bases). V was cut by 5 bases and J by 5 bases, with 15 bases left in between. Per the germline V gene, CDR1 is SEHNR and CDR2 is FQNEAQ (reference sequence). The CDR3 totals 14 residues. The CDR3 loop is CASSPPVGGTEAFF. CDR3 sequence (DNA): TGTGCCAGCAGCCCCCCAGTAGGGGGGACTGAAGCTTTCTTT.

The V gene is TRBV11-2, the J gene TRBJ2-3; D gene uncertain. V gave up 4 bases and J gave up 8 bases, with 16 bases separating them. This CDR3 region has 14 residues. The germline CDR1 and CDR2 sequences are SGHAT and FQNNGV. CDR3 protein: CASSSFALGVTQYF. For the CDR3, the DNA is TGTGCCAGCAGCTCGTTCGCACTGGGTGTTACGCAGTATTTT. Supplemented by reference TRBV11-2 and TRBJ2-3, the full variable domain reads EAGVAQSPRYKIIEKRQSVAFWCNPISGHATLYWYQQILGQGPKLLIQFQNNGVVDDSQLPKDRFSAERLKGVDSTLKIQPAKLEDSAVYLCASSSFALGVTQYFGPGTRLTVL.

This clone came up a few times. The CDR3 DNA sequence: TGTGCCAGCAGCTTATTCGAGCAGTACTTC. This codes for CASSLFEQYF. The rearrangement links TRBV11-3 to TRBJ2-7, with D hard to call. V was shortened by 2 bases and J by 6 bases, with 2 bases between the two germline ends. Germline-derived CDR1 and CDR2 are SGHNT and YENEEA. The CDR3 is 10 amino acids.

The chain links TRBV4-3 to TRBJ2-7, with 12 positions matching TRBD2. The germline V gene encodes CDR1 LGHNA and CDR2 YSLEER. V lost 0 bases to trimming and J lost 3 bases; unmatched junction nucleotides: 3. The CDR3 is 16 amino acids. The CDR3 region has the DNA TGCGCCAGCAGCCAAGAAACGACTAGCGGGGGCTACGAGCAGTACTTC. This translates into CASSQETTSGGYEQYF.

J is TRBJ2-7 and V is TRBV19; D not certain. The germline V gene has CDR1 LNHDA and CDR2 SQIVND (reference sequence). CDR3 length: 12 residues. V was clipped by 7 bases and J by 6 bases, with 13 bases between them. The CDR3 reads CASMGIGSEQYF. The CDR3 nucleotides read TGTGCCAGTATGGGGATAGGAAGCGAGCAGTACTTC.

The chain carries TRBV19 and TRBJ1-5; TRBD1 is a possible D gene (5 bases). The V and J ends lost 8 bases and 7 bases respectively, with 18 bases between them. Germline V gene lookup returns CDR1 LNHDA and CDR2 SQIVND (reference sequence). There are 14 residues in the CDR3. CDR3 loop: CASHLGAGYQPQHF. CDR3 nucleotide sequence: TGTGCCAGTCACCTAGGGGCAGGGTACCAGCCCCAGCATTTT.

The genes are TRBV5-1 and TRBJ2-1; D gene unclear. The CDR3 totals 16 residues. Germline CDR1 is SGHRS and CDR2 is YFSETQ. V lost 0 bases and J 0 bases, leaving 10 bases between the germline ends. The CDR3 DNA reads as TGCGCCAGCAGCTTGGAACCTAGTAGCTCCTACAATGAGCAGTTCTTC. It codes for CASSLEPSSSYNEQFF.

The CDR3 coding sequence is TGTGCCAGCTCATCCGGGACTAGCGGGGGCTACGAGCAGTACTTC. Translated, it gives CASSSGTSGGYEQYF. This chain uses TRBV18 with TRBJ2-7, with TRBD2 matching 14 bases. CDR3 length equals 15 residues. CDR1 is KGHSH, CDR2 LQKENI, per germline. The V and J ends lost 5 bases and 3 bases, in that order; junction bases with no gene match: 3.

Remarks on this clone: Other nucleotide sequences in the sample specify the same CDR3. The rearrangement joins TRBV28 to TRBJ1-1; D is possibly TRBD1 (6 bases). The germline V and J ends were trimmed by 2 bases and 0 bases, with 10 bases remaining between them. Germline V gene data show CDR1 as MDHEN and CDR2 as SYDVKM. This CDR3 has 15 residues. The CDR3 is CASSLGGGMNTEAFF. DNA for the CDR3: TGTGCCAGCAGTTTAGGGGGGGGCATGAACACTGAAGCTTTCTTT.

This chain connects TRBV4-3 to TRBJ1-2; 7 nucleotides match TRBD1. V shed 0 bases and J 3 bases; nucleotides not matched to a gene: 7. There are 16 residues in the CDR3. The germline V gene has CDR1 LGHNA and CDR2 YSLEER. For the CDR3, the DNA is TGCGCCAGCAGCCAAGAGAACAGGGGATTCGACTATGGCTACACCTTC. Translated, it gives CASSQENRGFDYGYTF.

The V call is TRBV19, the J call TRBJ2-5, with 7 nucleotides matching TRBD1. Per germline, CDR1 LNHDA and CDR2 SQIVND (reference sequence). V was clipped by 6 bases and J by 6 bases; unmatched bases: 1. CDR3 length: 11 residues. This CDR3 is CASRTGKTQYF. CDR3 coding DNA: TGTGCCAGTAGGACAGGGAAGACCCAGTACTTC.

V and J are TRBV19 and TRBJ1-5, with D unresolved. V lost 1 base to trimming and J lost 3 bases, with 10 bases between them. Germline values: CDR1 LNHDA, CDR2 SQIVND (reference sequence). The CDR3 totals 15 residues. The CDR3 DNA sequence: TGTGCCAGTAGTATAGGACCGGGATCCAATCAGCCCCAGCATTTT. Amino acids: CASSIGPGSNQPQHF.

The chain uses TRBV5-4 and TRBJ2-7; D remains ambiguous. V was cut by 0 bases and J by 1 base, with 5 bases left in between. There are 13 residues in the CDR3. Germline CDR1 and CDR2: SGHNT and YYREEE (reference sequence). The CDR3 spells CASSLEYSYEQYF. Here the CDR3 DNA reads TGTGCCAGCAGCTTGGAATATTCCTACGAGCAGTACTTC.

The chain uses TRBV13 and TRBJ1-2; 7 nucleotides align to TRBD1. Trimming took 4 bases from V and 4 from J; bases not matched to a gene: 9. Looked up from germline, CDR1 is PRHDT and CDR2 is FYEKMQ (reference sequence). The CDR3 totals 15 residues. The CDR3 is CASSSSGTVSYGYTF. For the CDR3, the DNA is TGTGCCAGCAGCTCCTCCGGGACAGTCAGCTATGGCTACACCTTC. Based on the CDR3 plus reference TRBV13 and TRBJ1-2, the full variable domain is AAGVIQSPRHLIKEKRETATLKCYPIPRHDTVYWYQQGPGQDPQFLISFYEKMQSDKGSIPDRFSAQQFSDYHSELNMSSLELGDSALYFCASSSSGTVSYGYTFGSGTRLTVV.

This clone came up a few times. V is TRBV7-2 and J is TRBJ2-1, with a possible D match to TRBD2 (6 bases). Germline V gene sequence: CDR1 SGHTA, CDR2 FQGNSA. The CDR3 has 16 amino acids. Trimming shortened V by 5 bases and J by 0 bases, and 14 bases separated the two germline ends. CDR3 in DNA: TGTGCCAGCAGCGCCTTAGCGGAAAGCTCCTACAATGAGCAGTTCTTC. It specifies CASSALAESSYNEQFF.

DNA of the CDR3: TGTGCCAGCAGCACTCCGGGGACAGGGAGTGAAAAACTGTTTTTT. It translates to CASSTPGTGSEKLFF. The V call is TRBV5-6, the J call TRBJ1-4, with 9 nucleotides matching TRBD1. Germline V CDR1 and CDR2: SGHDT, YYEEEE. After removal of 4 bases from V and 7 bases from J, the junction contained 8 bases not matched to a gene. CDR3 size: 15 residues.

V is TRBV10-3 and J is TRBJ1-1; no clear D gene. Trimming shortened V by 10 bases and J by 1 base, and 22 bases separated the two germline ends. The germline CDR1 and CDR2 sequences are ENHRY and SYGVKD. This CDR3 comprises 16 residues. Written as DNA, the CDR3 is TGTGCCACCCGAACCTCTTCGGGCAGGTCGAACACTGAAGCTTTCTTT. Amino acids: CATRTSSGRSNTEAFF.